The source of this T cell receptor beta chain is a study of blood T cell repertoires in COVID-19. This clone showed up just a few times. Original data processing: Amplifying reference gene primers gave estimates of nucleated cell counts. The method was immunoSEQ multiplex PCR; TCRdb's version includes in-frame clones alone and lacks a portion of them. D and trimming come from the DNA, and the V and J calls and clone size come from that table. Seen here are fewer than 500,000 clones, 70% to 90% observed once, and the top ten hold less than 0.95%. Sequencing used peripheral blood. The source of this sequence is a man between 18 and 29 years old with COVID-19, enrolled during active disease.

CDR3 residues: CASSTGTGGGSPLHF. The CDR3 DNA reads TGTGCCAGCAGCACCGGGACAGGGGGAGGATCACCCCTCCACTTT. The V call is TRBV6-5, the J call TRBJ1-6; 11 positions match TRBD1. Germline CDR1 is MNHEY and CDR2 is SVGAGI. The CDR3 consists of 15 residues. With V trimmed by 6 bases and J by 10 bases, 8 bases remained unmatched.